This is a list of T cell receptor beta chains from one sample in a study of glioma-infiltrating T cells after dendritic cell vaccination. The assay was immunoSEQ multiplex PCR, and TCRdb's table has in-frame clones only and misses some. This sample yields over 55,000 clones, of which 81% are seen a single time; 6.5% to 10% belongs to the top ten. Sequences were derived from blood, sampled before dendritic cell vaccination. The receptors here all came from a human donor with glioblastoma. The CDR3 runs from the conserved cysteine through the conserved F or W. Clone sizes are given selectively: once, few, many, or a class where the clone is expanded.

CDR3aa,len,j_gene,abundance,v_gene
CASSDLTGVETQYF,14,TRBJ2-5,NA,TRBV6-1
CASSIQGTGGRNEQFF,16,TRBJ2-1,NA,TRBV19
CASSLRDRVKDYGYTF,16,TRBJ1-2,NA,TRBV7-8
CASSGDRDSEQFF,13,TRBJ2-1,NA,TRBV9
CASSLAGQGVSEAFF,15,TRBJ1-1,NA,TRBV5-1
CASSRTGGQETQYF,14,TRBJ2-5,NA,TRBV7-7
CASSSTGSQETQYF,14,TRBJ2-5,NA,TRBV6-5
CASSLETDDTQYF,13,TRBJ2-3,NA,TRBV7-3
CASSRGIPGSNQPQHF,16,TRBJ1-5,NA,TRBV5-5
CASSLGQPATNEKLFF,16,TRBJ1-4,NA,TRBV5-4
CASSRDRPGEQYF,13,TRBJ2-7,NA,TRBV7-2
CATSPEGPGANVLTF,15,TRBJ2-6,NA,TRBV15
CASSLYGGGAWDEQFF,16,TRBJ2-1,NA,TRBV27
CASSEQGQGGSQPQHF,16,TRBJ1-5,NA,TRBV6-1
CASRGGSIDTQYF,13,TRBJ2-3,NA,TRBV2
CASSRDPGDTEAFF,14,TRBJ1-1,NA,TRBV11-3
CASRGTEGLNTEAFF,15,TRBJ1-1,NA,TRBV2
CASTLSDPGGYEQYF,15,TRBJ2-7,NA,TRBV6-5
CASSQLSLNYGYTF,14,TRBJ1-2,few,TRBV14
CASSPRRSGGLDEQFF,16,TRBJ2-1,NA,TRBV27
CASSLRQGNTEAFF,14,TRBJ1-1,NA,TRBV5-5
CASSSEQGTTNEKLFF,16,TRBJ1-4,NA,TRBV7-2
CASSSQYPGTEAFF,14,TRBJ1-1,NA,TRBV6-1
CASSIQTSLPVKLFF,15,TRBJ1-4,NA,TRBV19
CASSFRQGAIEQYF,14,TRBJ2-7,medium-sized,TRBV27
CASGLDSSRELFF,13,TRBJ2-2,NA,TRBV12-5
CSVEGQLNTGELFF,14,TRBJ2-2,NA,TRBV29-1
CASSQEGRDNEQFF,14,TRBJ2-1,NA,TRBV4-1
CASSLMGVGTEAFF,14,TRBJ1-1,few,TRBV7-9
CATRGQGREQYF,12,TRBJ2-7,NA,TRBV2
CASSLPWTGSTDTQYF,16,TRBJ2-3,NA,TRBV18
CASSEEALGTGKQPQHF,17,TRBJ1-5,NA,TRBV6-1
CASSEVVSGGAYEQYF,16,TRBJ2-7,NA,TRBV2
CASSFQAPDTQYF,13,TRBJ2-3,NA,TRBV14
CASRWSSGSSPLHF,14,TRBJ1-6,NA,TRBV6-5
CASSLAWDRSTDTQYF,16,TRBJ2-3,NA,TRBV5-1
CASSLDLQEHQPQHF,15,TRBJ1-5,NA,TRBV5-4
CASSLTPQGDGYTF,14,TRBJ1-2,NA,TRBV7-3
CASSTGTGGETEAFF,15,TRBJ1-1,NA,TRBV5-1
CASSLAADRNTEAFF,15,TRBJ1-1,NA,TRBV5-1
CASSLDPEDEKLFF,14,TRBJ1-4,NA,TRBV7-2
CASSVSGDTQYF,12,TRBJ2-3,NA,TRBV9
CASKQGLAGGETQYF,15,TRBJ2-5,NA,TRBV27
CASSLAGGRGYTF,13,TRBJ1-2,NA,TRBV7-8
CASLLTSGNTGELFF,15,TRBJ2-2,NA,TRBV18
CASSPRQGASGANVLTF,17,TRBJ2-6,NA,TRBV18
CASSLAAGDTEAFF,14,TRBJ1-1,NA,TRBV5-4
CASSLAGQRIYTF,13,TRBJ1-2,NA,TRBV7-9
CASSGGGAQETQYF,14,TRBJ2-5,NA,TRBV5-1
CASMGDRSSYNEQFF,15,TRBJ2-1,NA,TRBV19
CASSLQGFPNNEQFF,15,TRBJ2-1,NA,TRBV5-1
CASKDRAYEKLFF,13,TRBJ1-4,NA,TRBV5-8
CASSFFDRGLHGYTF,15,TRBJ1-2,NA,TRBV5-4
CASSEARFGYTF,12,TRBJ1-2,NA,TRBV6-1
CASSIVSVAGDSYEQYF,17,TRBJ2-7,NA,TRBV19
CASSLGVGGFGYTF,14,TRBJ1-2,NA,TRBV7-2
CASSLGQPTDTQYF,14,TRBJ2-3,once,TRBV6-5
CATRTPTSYNEQFF,14,TRBJ2-1,NA,TRBV6-5
CASMKSGSGNTIYF,14,TRBJ1-3,NA,TRBV6-5
CASSMQRGGMETQYF,15,TRBJ2-5,NA,TRBV19